The subject of this entry is one TCR beta chain. This table comes from immunoSEQ multiplex PCR, and its TCRdb copy is limited to in-frame clones, with some not included. The table has roughly 110,000 clones, 84% seen once. These data are taken from a study of blood T cell repertoires in COVID-19. Study context: Sites in the United States, Italy and Spain provided acute and convalescent COVID-19 samples.

Trimming cost V 3 bases and J 8 bases, with 19 bases left between them. This CDR3 region has 15 residues. The germline V gene has CDR1 LGHNA and CDR2 YNFKEQ. The TCR sequence derives from a human donor in a cohort sampled during active COVID-19. V usage is TRBV4-2 and J usage is TRBJ1-2, with D possibly matching TRBD1 (5 bases). Source material: peripheral blood. CDR3: CASSQAWGEGVGYTF. In DNA form, the CDR3 reads TGTGCCAGCAGCCAGGCGTGGGGGGAGGGAGTCGGCTACACCTTC.